This T cell receptor beta chain was observed in a study of T-cell reconstitution after alpha-beta-depleted transplantation in children. Note on this clonotype: Its antigen is undetermined.

General study results and limits: About two months after transplant, alpha-beta T cells reportedly came from several hundred expanded graft clones. Some patients owed their high day-60 TCRbeta diversity to surviving recipient T cells and thymic progenitors. One year post-transplant, T-cell counts and diversity were largely derived from T cells produced anew.

The TCRbeta library was prepared with unique molecular identifiers. TCRdb reprocessed the PCR reads via MiXCR and lists one record per CDR3 protein. The sample shows about 300,000 distinct CDR3 sequences, over 7.5% of them seen only once. This TCR was recovered from a female patient aged 2-10 years who had a stem cell transplant for Fanconi anemia, so the T cells may come from the graft donor. This specimen consisted of peripheral blood, obtained 360 days after TCRalphabeta/CD19-depleted stem cell transplant.

Here the CDR3 DNA reads TGTGCCAGCAGCTTTGGGACCGTGCTTAAGCAGTTCTTC. Encoded protein: CASSFGTVLKQFF. This chain links TRBV7-6 with TRBJ2-1; D tentatively reads TRBD1 or TRBD2 (5 bases each). Per the germline V gene, CDR1 is SGHVS and CDR2 is FNYEAQ. Trimming left V 3 bases short and J 11 bases short, with 14 bases between. This CDR3 is 13 amino acids long.